The sample holds a few counts of the clone carrying this T cell receptor (beta chain). The entry originates in a study of blood T cell repertoires in COVID-19. Study background: Italy, Spain and the United States were the sources of the convalescent and acute COVID-19 samples. PBMCs, B-cell-depleted T cells, or T cells were the source of the cDNA or gDNA that made up the material.

Original analysis: Quantification of nucleated cells was approximated via reference gene primer amplification. The repertoire was sequenced with immunoSEQ multiplex PCR; TCRdb's copy has only in-frame clones and lacks some. V and J calls and clone size are given by that table; D and trimming were obtained from the DNA. This table holds 150,000 to 200,000 clones, almost 85% found once. This receptor was identified in a man aged 40-50 years who had recovered from COVID-19. The sequencing sample was made of peripheral blood.

CDR3 in DNA: TGCGCCAGCAGGGGGGGTTCGTTTGGCTACACCTTC. This translates into CASRGGSFGYTF. The V and J genes are TRBV10-1 and TRBJ1-2; tentative D call: TRBD1 (5 bases). Per the germline V gene, CDR1 is WNHNN and CDR2 is SYGVQD (reference sequence). V lost 6 bases to trimming and J lost 7 bases, with 12 bases between them. CDR3 length equals 12 residues.